Listed below are T cell receptor beta chains from one sample, sequenced in a study of cytomegalovirus exposure and HLA in healthy donors. The method was immunoSEQ multiplex PCR; TCRdb's version includes in-frame clones alone and lacks a portion of them. This table holds 190,000 or so clones, around 81% found once. The sample taken for sequencing was PBMCs. The receptors here all came from a woman aged 18-29 years in good health and CMV-seropositive. Both conserved end residues are part of each CDR3. Fields, in order: CDR3 DNA, CDR3 protein, V gene, J gene, D gene, CDR3 length, clone size. D genes are given only for firm matches. Rows give clone size only sometimes, using once, few, many, or a class for an expanded clone.

cdr3_nt: TGTGCCAGCAGTGAGCACTCCCCGTTAACCTACAATGAGCAGTTCTTC
cdr3_aa: CASSEHSPLTYNEQFF
v_call: TRBV2
j_call: TRBJ2-1
d_call: .
cdr3_length: 16
clone_size: .

cdr3_nt: TGCACCAGCAGCCTCCCGGTGGAGGAAGAGGAACACTCTGGGGCCAACGTCCTGACTTTC
cdr3_aa: CTSSLPVEEEEHSGANVLTF
v_call: TRBV1
j_call: TRBJ2-6
d_call: .
cdr3_length: 20
clone_size: .

cdr3_nt: TGTGCCAGCTCACTGGGACAGGTGAGCCAGCCCCAGCATTTT
cdr3_aa: CASSLGQVSQPQHF
v_call: TRBV18
j_call: TRBJ1-5
d_call: TRBD1
cdr3_length: 14
clone_size: once

cdr3_nt: TGTGCCAGCAGCTCGCAGGGCCAGGAAGAGACCCAGTACTTC
cdr3_aa: CASSSQGQEETQYF
v_call: TRBV11-2
j_call: TRBJ2-5
d_call: .
cdr3_length: 14
clone_size: .

cdr3_nt: TGTGCCAGCAGCTCTATGGGGGACAACCTCTACAATGAGCAGTTCTTC
cdr3_aa: CASSSMGDNLYNEQFF
v_call: TRBV9
j_call: TRBJ2-1
d_call: .
cdr3_length: 16
clone_size: .

cdr3_nt: TGCGCCAGCAGCTTGGAGCCCTCTGGAAACACCATATATTTT
cdr3_aa: CASSLEPSGNTIYF
v_call: TRBV5-1
j_call: TRBJ1-3
d_call: .
cdr3_length: 14
clone_size: .

cdr3_nt: TGTGCCAGCAGCTTTTCTCTGAGCACAGATACGCAGTATTTT
cdr3_aa: CASSFSLSTDTQYF
v_call: TRBV11-3
j_call: TRBJ2-3
d_call: .
cdr3_length: 14
clone_size: .

cdr3_nt: TGTGCTAGTGCCCGACAGGCGAACACTGAAGCTTTCTTT
cdr3_aa: CASARQANTEAFF
v_call: TRBV12-5
j_call: TRBJ1-1
d_call: .
cdr3_length: 13
clone_size: .

cdr3_nt: TGTGCCATCAGGACCGGGACTAGCGGAGGCCCCCGATCCACAGATACGCAGTATTTT
cdr3_aa: CAIRTGTSGGPRSTDTQYF
v_call: TRBV10-3
j_call: TRBJ2-3
d_call: TRBD2
cdr3_length: 19
clone_size: .

cdr3_nt: TGTGCCAGCAGCGTAGTTCGGGAGCCCACCGGGGAGCTGTTTTTT
cdr3_aa: CASSVVREPTGELFF
v_call: TRBV9
j_call: TRBJ2-2
d_call: .
cdr3_length: 15
clone_size: .

cdr3_nt: TGTGCCAGCTCACCAGACTCGGTTCTTGAGCAGTACTTC
cdr3_aa: CASSPDSVLEQYF
v_call: TRBV18
j_call: TRBJ2-7
d_call: .
cdr3_length: 13
clone_size: .

cdr3_nt: TGTGCCAGCAGCTTAGCGACAGGAAGCTCCTACGAGCAGTACTTC
cdr3_aa: CASSLATGSSYEQYF
v_call: TRBV7-9
j_call: TRBJ2-7
d_call: .
cdr3_length: 15
clone_size: many

cdr3_nt: TGTGCCAGCAGTTACACGACAGTGACTCATGAAAAACTGTTTTTT
cdr3_aa: CASSYTTVTHEKLFF
v_call: TRBV6-5
j_call: TRBJ1-4
d_call: .
cdr3_length: 15
clone_size: .

cdr3_nt: TGTGCCAGCAGGGACAGGGGTAGCAATCAGCCCCAGCATTTT
cdr3_aa: CASRDRGSNQPQHF
v_call: TRBV2
j_call: TRBJ1-5
d_call: TRBD1
cdr3_length: 14
clone_size: once

cdr3_nt: TGTGCCAGCAGTTCTCAGGGGGTTCGCAATGAGCAGTTCTTC
cdr3_aa: CASSSQGVRNEQFF
v_call: TRBV27
j_call: TRBJ2-1
d_call: TRBD1
cdr3_length: 14
clone_size: .

cdr3_nt: TGTGCCAGTAGTATACGGGGGGGAGGGCTAGCGGGGTTCGGCACCGGGGAGCTGTTTTTT
cdr3_aa: CASSIRGGGLAGFGTGELFF
v_call: TRBV19
j_call: TRBJ2-2
d_call: TRBD2
cdr3_length: 20
clone_size: .

cdr3_nt: TGTGCCAGCAGCGACTGGGGCGCGGTGAACACTGAAGCTTTCTTT
cdr3_aa: CASSDWGAVNTEAFF
v_call: TRBV12-1
j_call: TRBJ1-1
d_call: .
cdr3_length: 15
clone_size: .

cdr3_nt: TGCGCCAGCAGCTTGTTACAGACCCCTGGCACAGATACGCAGTATTTT
cdr3_aa: CASSLLQTPGTDTQYF
v_call: TRBV5-1
j_call: TRBJ2-3
d_call: .
cdr3_length: 16
clone_size: .

cdr3_nt: TGCGCCAGCAGTCCCAGGGGGGACAGCAGCTACGAGCAGTACTTC
cdr3_aa: CASSPRGDSSYEQYF
v_call: TRBV5-1
j_call: TRBJ2-7
d_call: .
cdr3_length: 15
clone_size: .

cdr3_nt: TGTGCCAGCAGTCTGGCCAGGATGAACACTGAAGCTTTCTTT
cdr3_aa: CASSLARMNTEAFF
v_call: TRBV27
j_call: TRBJ1-1
d_call: .
cdr3_length: 14
clone_size: .

cdr3_nt: TGTGCCAGTAGTACTTCCCAGGGGGCCGGATCCAATCAGCCCCAGCATTTT
cdr3_aa: CASSTSQGAGSNQPQHF
v_call: TRBV19
j_call: TRBJ1-5
d_call: TRBD1
cdr3_length: 17
clone_size: .

cdr3_nt: TGTGCCAGCAGTGAACGTTTGCTAGCGGGGGAGAATGAGCAGTTCTTC
cdr3_aa: CASSERLLAGENEQFF
v_call: TRBV2
j_call: TRBJ2-1
d_call: TRBD2
cdr3_length: 16
clone_size: .

cdr3_nt: TGTGCCAGCAGCTTACTCAGGAACACTGAAGCTTTCTTT
cdr3_aa: CASSLLRNTEAFF
v_call: TRBV11-3
j_call: TRBJ1-1
d_call: .
cdr3_length: 13
clone_size: few

cdr3_nt: TGTGCCAGCAGTTACTCGGGCAGTACTAACTATGGCTACACCTTC
cdr3_aa: CASSYSGSTNYGYTF
v_call: TRBV6-5
j_call: TRBJ1-2
d_call: .
cdr3_length: 15
clone_size: .

cdr3_nt: TGTGCCAGCAGCGGCGGGACAGCGGAGACCCAGTACTTC
cdr3_aa: CASSGGTAETQYF
v_call: TRBV11-2
j_call: TRBJ2-5
d_call: .
cdr3_length: 13
clone_size: .

cdr3_nt: TGTGCCAGCAGCGTCTTCGGACAGGGCTATGGCTACACCTTC
cdr3_aa: CASSVFGQGYGYTF
v_call: TRBV5-4
j_call: TRBJ1-2
d_call: TRBD1
cdr3_length: 14
clone_size: .

cdr3_nt: TGCGCCAGCAGCTTGGATGGGACAAACTATGGCTACACCTTC
cdr3_aa: CASSLDGTNYGYTF
v_call: TRBV5-1
j_call: TRBJ1-2
d_call: .
cdr3_length: 14
clone_size: .

cdr3_nt: TGTGCCAGCAGCCCCCACCCGACTAGCGGGAACAATGAGCAGTTCTTC
cdr3_aa: CASSPHPTSGNNEQFF
v_call: TRBV9
j_call: TRBJ2-1
d_call: TRBD2
cdr3_length: 16
clone_size: .

cdr3_nt: TGTGCCAGCAGCCGGGGGGTATCCTTTGAAGCTTTCTTT
cdr3_aa: CASSRGVSFEAFF
v_call: TRBV11-2
j_call: TRBJ1-1
d_call: .
cdr3_length: 13
clone_size: .

cdr3_nt: TGTGCCAGCAGTTTGGGCGGGGGGGCCCCAGATACGCAGTATTTT
cdr3_aa: CASSLGGGAPDTQYF
v_call: TRBV27
j_call: TRBJ2-3
d_call: TRBD2
cdr3_length: 15
clone_size: .

cdr3_nt: TGTGCCAGCAGTTCCTGGACAGGGCCAGGAAACACCATATATTTT
cdr3_aa: CASSSWTGPGNTIYF
v_call: TRBV6-1
j_call: TRBJ1-3
d_call: TRBD1
cdr3_length: 15
clone_size: .

cdr3_nt: TGTGCCAGCAGCGGCGGGGGAAACACTGAAGCTTTCTTT
cdr3_aa: CASSGGGNTEAFF
v_call: TRBV11-2
j_call: TRBJ1-1
d_call: .
cdr3_length: 13
clone_size: .

cdr3_nt: TGTGCCACCCGGACAGGGTTTACCGGGGAGCTGTTTTTT
cdr3_aa: CATRTGFTGELFF
v_call: TRBV9
j_call: TRBJ2-2
d_call: TRBD1
cdr3_length: 13
clone_size: few

cdr3_nt: TGCGCCAGCAGCTTGAACTCGGAAGCTTTCTTT
cdr3_aa: CASSLNSEAFF
v_call: TRBV5-1
j_call: TRBJ1-1
d_call: .
cdr3_length: 11
clone_size: many

cdr3_nt: TGTGCCAGCAGCGGACAGGGGGCCCCCTATGGCTACACCTTC
cdr3_aa: CASSGQGAPYGYTF
v_call: TRBV9
j_call: TRBJ1-2
d_call: TRBD1
cdr3_length: 14
clone_size: once

cdr3_nt: TGTGCCAGCAGTGAACAGGGGACCGGCAATCAGCCCCAGCATTTT
cdr3_aa: CASSEQGTGNQPQHF
v_call: TRBV2
j_call: TRBJ1-5
d_call: .
cdr3_length: 15
clone_size: .

cdr3_nt: TGTGCCAGCAGTGTCCTAACAGTTACTGGAAACACCATATATTTT
cdr3_aa: CASSVLTVTGNTIYF
v_call: TRBV2
j_call: TRBJ1-3
d_call: .
cdr3_length: 15
clone_size: .

cdr3_nt: TGTGCCAGCAGCTTAGGTGGGGAGAGCTCCTATAATTCACCCCTCCACTTT
cdr3_aa: CASSLGGESSYNSPLHF
v_call: TRBV13
j_call: TRBJ1-6
d_call: .
cdr3_length: 17
clone_size: .

cdr3_nt: TGTGCCAGCACGCACCGGGACAGGGTACAGCACCGCCACTACAATGAGCAGTTCTTC
cdr3_aa: CASTHRDRVQHRHYNEQFF
v_call: TRBV6-4
j_call: TRBJ2-1
d_call: TRBD1
cdr3_length: 19
clone_size: .

cdr3_nt: TGCGCCAGCAGCTTGCGTAACAGGGGGGTGAACACTGAAGCTTTCTTT
cdr3_aa: CASSLRNRGVNTEAFF
v_call: TRBV5-1
j_call: TRBJ1-1
d_call: TRBD1
cdr3_length: 16
clone_size: .

cdr3_nt: TGTGCCAGCTCACCGCTTTTGTCGGACAGTCCTATCGGCTACACCTTC
cdr3_aa: CASSPLLSDSPIGYTF
v_call: TRBV18
j_call: TRBJ1-2
d_call: .
cdr3_length: 16
clone_size: .